These 25 T cell receptor beta chains came from one sample sequenced in a study of lymphopenia after photon versus proton radiotherapy. The method was immunoSEQ multiplex PCR; TCRdb's version includes in-frame clones alone and lacks a portion of them. The table lists about 16,000 clones, 70% to 90% of them singletons. Source: peripheral blood, taken from a patient treated with proton-based radiotherapy. Receptor source: a man between 65 and 79 years old with pancreatic cancer.

This clone has a handful of counts. This chain joins TRBV5-1 and TRBJ2-3, with D perhaps assigned TRBD1 or TRBD2 (6 bases each). Trimming removed 1 base from V and 6 bases from J, with 12 bases in between. This CDR3 has 14 amino acids. Per germline, CDR1 SGHRS and CDR2 YFSETQ. CDR3 DNA sequence: TGCGCCAGCAGCTTGATTCGGGGGCAGGATACGCAGTATTTT. Amino acids: CASSLIRGQDTQYF.

The chain links TRBV6-5 to TRBJ1-1; maybe TRBD1 (5 bases). The CDR3 length is 14 residues. Germline CDR1 reads MNHEY; CDR2 reads SVGAGI. The V end lost 6 bases, the J end lost 2 bases, and 13 bases lay between the germline ends. The DNA for the CDR3 is TGTGCCAGCAGAGGTACAGGAGGAAACACTGAAGCTTTCTTT. Its translation is CASRGTGGNTEAFF.

The genes are TRBV5-1 and TRBJ2-7; D possibly uses TRBD1 or TRBD2 (5 bases each). The CDR3 is made up of 13 amino acids. Germline V gives CDR1 SGHRS, CDR2 YFSETQ. The V and J ends lost 4 bases and 4 bases respectively, with 12 bases between them. The CDR3: CASSHGTDYEQYF. The CDR3, as DNA: TGCGCCAGCAGCCACGGGACGGATTACGAGCAGTACTTC.

The chain uses TRBV7-9 and TRBJ1-1, with a tentative D call TRBD1 (5 bases). There are 13 residues in the CDR3. Trimming left V 4 bases short and J 4 bases short, with 10 bases between. Germline V gives CDR1 SEHNR, CDR2 FQNEAQ (reference sequence). CDR3 in amino acids: CASSSGRGTEAFF. The CDR3 DNA reads as TGTGCCAGCAGCTCCGGAAGGGGCACTGAAGCTTTCTTT.

The sample holds a few counts of this clone. This sequence joins TRBV5-6 and TRBJ1-3; D is perhaps TRBD1 (5 bases). This CDR3 has 14 residues. V was pared by 2 bases and J by 2 bases, with 8 bases between. Germline lookup yields CDR1 SGHDT and CDR2 YYEEEE. The CDR3 here is CASSLWGAGNTIYF. The CDR3 DNA is TGTGCCAGCAGCTTATGGGGGGCTGGAAACACCATATATTTT.

The J gene is TRBJ2-1, the V gene TRBV14; 8 bases are a match to TRBD2. The CDR3 extends over 17 amino acids. Germline CDR1 and CDR2: SGHDN and FVKESK. V was pared by 1 base and J by 2 bases, with 7 bases of the junction left unmatched. The CDR3, as DNA: TGTGCCAGCAGCCAAGTGATTCGGGAGGGCCCCTACAATGAGCAGTTCTTC. It is translated as CASSQVIREGPYNEQFF.

The chain employs TRBV11-2 and TRBJ1-3; unclear D gene. V was cut by 5 bases and J by 4 bases, with 15 bases left in between. The germline gives CDR1 SGHAT, CDR2 FQNNGV. This CDR3 is 15 amino acids long. CDR3 in amino acids: CASSRRGVVGNTIYF. In DNA form, the CDR3 reads TGTGCCAGCAGCAGGCGGGGAGTCGTCGGAAACACCATATATTTT. Drawing the rest from reference TRBV11-2 and TRBJ1-3, the complete variable domain is EAGVAQSPRYKIIEKRQSVAFWCNPISGHATLYWYQQILGQGPKLLIQFQNNGVVDDSQLPKDRFSAERLKGVDSTLKIQPAKLEDSAVYLCASSRRGVVGNTIYFGEGSWLTVV.

The chain links TRBV5-5 to TRBJ2-1, with D uncertain. The CDR3 length is 12 residues. Germline V gene sequence: CDR1 SGHKS, CDR2 YYEKEE (reference sequence). Between the trimmed V and J ends, which lost 0 bases and 7 bases, there was a span of 5 bases. The CDR3 DNA sequence: TGTGCCAGCAGCTTGGACGGAAATGAGCAGTTCTTC. This translates into CASSLDGNEQFF. Supplemented by reference TRBV5-5 and TRBJ2-1, the full variable domain reads DAGVTQSPTHLIKTRGQQVTLRCSPISGHKSVSWYQQVLGQGPQFIFQYYEKEERGRGNFPDRFSARQFPNYSSELNVNALLLGDSALYLCASSLDGNEQFFGPGTRLTVL.

The chain recombines TRBV5-4 with TRBJ1-2; a weak D match, TRBD1 (5 bases). Trimming removed 2 bases from V and 7 bases from J, with 12 bases in between. Per the germline V gene, CDR1 is SGHNT and CDR2 is YYREEE (reference sequence). The CDR3 spans 13 residues. The CDR3 sequence: CASSLERGPGYTF. CDR3 in DNA: TGTGCCAGCAGCTTAGAACGGGGCCCTGGCTACACCTTC.

The rearrangement links TRBV30 to TRBJ1-1, with 8 nucleotides matching TRBD1. Trimming at V came to 5 bases and at J to 10 bases, leaving 9 bases not matched to a gene. Germline V gene sequence: CDR1 GTSNPN, CDR2 SVGIG (reference sequence). This CDR3 contains 12 residues. CDR3 amino acids: CAWAGTGGPAFF. The CDR3 DNA follows: TGTGCCTGGGCCGGGACAGGAGGGCCAGCTTTCTTT.

In DNA, the CDR3 is TGCGCCAGCAGCTTAGGTAGCAGGGTGGACCAGCCCCAGCATTTT. Encoded protein: CASSLGSRVDQPQHF. The rearrangement joins TRBV5-1 to TRBJ1-5; TRBD1 is a possible D gene (5 bases). Trimming stripped 2 bases from V and 7 bases from J, with 16 bases between. The germline V gene encodes CDR1 SGHRS and CDR2 YFSETQ. The CDR3 runs to 15 residues.

The chain has TRBV9 and TRBJ1-1, with no clear D. The V gene's germline CDR1 is SGDLS and CDR2 YYNGEE. The CDR3 consists of 13 residues. The V and J ends lost 7 bases and 0 bases respectively, with 10 bases between them. The CDR3 is CASGSTMNTEAFF. The CDR3 DNA reads as TGTGCCAGCGGATCAACTATGAACACTGAAGCTTTCTTT.

V and J are TRBV11-3 and TRBJ2-3, with 7 bases aligning to TRBD2. CDR1 is SGHNT and CDR2 is YENEEA in the germline V gene. This CDR3 spans 15 amino acids. Trimming took 1 base from V and 2 from J; bases not matched to a gene: 3. Written as DNA, the CDR3 is TGTGCCAGCAGCTTAGGCGGGGGAAACACAGATACGCAGTATTTT. Translated, it gives CASSLGGGNTDTQYF.

The chain couples TRBV9 to TRBJ1-3, with TRBD1 matching 7 bases. Germline V gives CDR1 SGDLS, CDR2 YYNGEE. Trimming took 3 bases from V and 2 from J; bases not matched to a gene: 5. The CDR3 is 15 amino acids. For the CDR3, the DNA is TGTGCCAGCAGCGAGAGAACAGGGGCTGGAAACACCATATATTTT. It codes for CASSERTGAGNTIYF.

This clone was seen more than once but under ten times. This chain joins TRBV19 and TRBJ2-1; D may be TRBD1 (6 bases). Deletions cut 2 bases from V and 4 bases from J, with 12 bases between. Germline assignment: CDR1 LNHDA and CDR2 SQIVND (reference sequence). The CDR3 runs to 15 residues. The CDR3, as DNA: TGTGCCAGTAGTATAATGGGCCAGGGGTACAATGAGCAGTTCTTC. It specifies CASSIMGQGYNEQFF.

CDR3 bases: TGTGCCAGCAGCTCCGGGACAGGAGAGGTGACGCAGTATTTT. Translating gives CASSSGTGEVTQYF. This chain joins TRBV7-6 and TRBJ2-3, with 8 bases matching TRBD1. With V trimmed by 4 bases and J by 9 bases, 9 bases remained unmatched. Germline lookup yields CDR1 SGHVS and CDR2 FNYEAQ. CDR3 length equals 14 residues.

The chain links TRBV11-2 to TRBJ1-2; no definite D call. The CDR3 sequence is 12 residues long. The germline V gene has CDR1 SGHAT and CDR2 FQNNGV. Trimming removed 4 bases at V and 5 bases at J, with 8 bases between. The CDR3 spells CASSSSAYGYTF. In DNA form, the CDR3 reads TGTGCCAGCAGCTCTTCGGCTTATGGCTACACCTTC. The variable domain in full, with the rest retrieved from reference TRBV11-2 and TRBJ1-2, is EAGVAQSPRYKIIEKRQSVAFWCNPISGHATLYWYQQILGQGPKLLIQFQNNGVVDDSQLPKDRFSAERLKGVDSTLKIQPAKLEDSAVYLCASSSSAYGYTFGSGTRLTVV.

The chain employs TRBV7-6 and TRBJ2-5; TRBD1 agrees at 9 bases. CDR3 size: 15 residues. The germline V gene encodes CDR1 SGHVS and CDR2 FNYEAQ. Losses at the gene ends were 3 bases for V and 5 bases for J; bases not matched to a gene: 7. The chain's CDR3 is CASSLTGGLRETQYF. CDR3 DNA sequence: TGTGCCAGCAGCTTGACAGGGGGATTGCGGGAGACCCAGTACTTC.

The rearrangement uses TRBV6-5 and TRBJ1-2, with TRBD1 matching over 8 bases. The CDR3 covers 12 residues. CDR1 MNHEY and CDR2 SVGAGI come from the germline V gene. Losses at the gene ends were 4 bases for V and 8 bases for J; bases not matched to a gene: 3. CDR3 nucleotide sequence: TGTGCCAGCAGTTCTGACAGGGGAGGCTACACCTTC. Its translation is CASSSDRGGYTF.

The rearrangement uses TRBV4-1 and TRBJ1-2; 11 positions match TRBD1. CDR3 size: 16 residues. With V trimmed by 0 bases and J by 4 bases, 4 bases remained unmatched. Germline CDR1 and CDR2: MGHRA and YSYEKL. The CDR3: CASSQDAGTGGYGYTF. In DNA, the CDR3 is TGCGCCAGCAGCCAAGATGCCGGGACAGGGGGCTATGGCTACACCTTC.

This chain links TRBV2 with TRBJ2-7; TRBD1 or TRBD2 may be the D gene (7 bases each). There are 18 residues in the CDR3. Looked up from germline, CDR1 is SNHLY and CDR2 is FYNNEI. V was trimmed by 6 bases and J by 2 bases, leaving 26 bases between them. Written as DNA, the CDR3 is TGTGCCAGCAGCGGACAGGTCCCAATCCGGGGGGTGGCCTACGAGCAGTACTTC. Translating it yields CASSGQVPIRGVAYEQYF.

V is TRBV19 and J is TRBJ1-4; 7 nucleotides match TRBD1. Per germline, CDR1 LNHDA and CDR2 SQIVND (reference sequence). After removal of 5 bases from V and 7 bases from J, the junction contained 4 bases not matched to a gene. The CDR3 totals 13 residues. The CDR3 region is CASSAWDSEKLFF. Written as DNA, the CDR3 is TGTGCCAGTAGTGCCTGGGACAGTGAAAAACTGTTTTTT. Filled out from reference TRBV19 and TRBJ1-4, the complete variable domain reads DGGITQSPKYLFRKEGQNVTLSCEQNLNHDAMYWYRQDPGQGLRLIYYSQIVNDFQKGDIAEGYSVSREKKESFPLTVTSAQKNPTAFYLCASSAWDSEKLFFGSGTQLSVL.

This sequence joins TRBV5-1 and TRBJ2-7; TRBD1 aligns across 7 bases. The germline CDR1 and CDR2 sequences are SGHRS and YFSETQ. The CDR3 totals 14 residues. V was clipped by 1 base and J by 2 bases; unmatched bases: 3. The CDR3 protein is CASSLTTGAYEQYF. DNA for the CDR3: TGCGCCAGCAGCTTGACTACAGGGGCCTACGAGCAGTACTTC. The full variable domain, in which reference TRBV5-1 and TRBJ2-7 provide the parts outside the CDR3, is KAGVTQTPRYLIKTRGQQVTLSCSPISGHRSVSWYQQTPGQGLQFLFEYFSETQRNKGNFPGRFSGRQFSNSRSEMNVSTLELGDSALYLCASSLTTGAYEQYFGPGTRLTVT.

The rearrangement uses TRBV2 and TRBJ1-5; perhaps TRBD1 as D (6 bases). V was shortened by 6 bases and J by 4 bases, with 10 bases between the two germline ends. The CDR3 totals 13 residues. Germline CDR1 reads SNHLY; CDR2 reads FYNNEI. CDR3 nucleotide sequence: TGTGCCAGCAGAACAGGGATAAATCAGCCCCAGCATTTT. This translates into CASRTGINQPQHF.

V usage is TRBV19 and J usage is TRBJ2-2; D call uncertain. CDR1 and CDR2 from the germline V gene are LNHDA and SQIVND (reference sequence). V was cut by 10 bases and J by 1 base, with 7 bases left in between. The CDR3 has 12 amino acids. CDR3 DNA sequence: TGTGCCACTAGACAGAACACCGGGGAGCTGTTTTTT. Its translation: CATRQNTGELFF.